This record covers a single T cell receptor (beta chain). This entry is derived from a study of shared clonotypes between healthy human individuals. Study-wide background: CD8 memory received one plate per donor, CD8 naive two, CD4 memory three and CD4 naive three.

CD45RO-negative, CCR7-selected cells formed the naive CD8 fraction, which excluded terminally differentiated effector memory CD45RA+ cells. Germline lookup yields CDR1 PRHDT and CDR2 FYEKMQ (reference sequence). The ends were cut back, 5 bases at V and 0 bases at J, with 5 bases in the middle. The CDR3 sequence is 13 residues long. Sequencing used immunoSEQ multiplex PCR; TCRdb keeps in-frame clones, though not all of them. The data show approximately 590,000 clones, around 95% seen once. The sequenced material came from naive CD8+ T cells sorted from blood. The TCR was taken from a woman younger than 45 in good health. The chain couples TRBV13 to TRBJ1-3; the D is unclear. The CDR3: CASSAPSGNTIYF. CDR3 in DNA: TGTGCCAGCAGCGCGCCCTCTGGAAACACCATATATTTT.